This T cell receptor beta chain was identified in a study of Ad26.COV2.S vaccination and SARS-CoV-2 variants. General study results and limits: Breadth of non-spike TCRs did not differ between vaccinees and placebo recipients. TCR breadth and depth analyses may have underestimated total T cell responses.

Worth noting for this clone: Its matching antigen is unknown.

Treatment in this sample: roughly 20 received Ad26.COV2.S at low or high dose, single or two shots; several received placebo; per-sample allocation not given. Sampling was done on day 63 after the first vaccine or placebo injection. Assay: immunoSEQ multiplex PCR; the TCRdb copy retains only in-frame clones and omits some. The sample contains 290,000 or so clones, more than 70% of which appear only once. This sequence was found in a person aged 18 to 65 who received the Ad26.COV2.S COVID-19 vaccine or a placebo. The sample in question was peripheral blood, obtained in a trial of Ad26.COV2.S vaccine versus placebo.

CDR3 sequence: CASSLAGSSSIYGYTF. DNA for the CDR3: TGTGCCAGCAGCTTGGCAGGCAGCTCATCCATCTATGGCTACACCTTC. The chain joins TRBV5-4 to TRBJ1-2, with unresolved D. V lost 0 bases and J lost 4, with 16 bases in between. There are 16 residues in the CDR3. Looked up from germline, CDR1 is SGHNT and CDR2 is YYREEE (reference sequence).